This T cell receptor beta chain was found in a study of identical twins. This clonotype was detected only a few times. Germline CDR1 and CDR2: SEHNR and FQNEAQ (reference sequence). The V and J ends lost 1 base and 7 bases respectively, with 8 bases between them. This CDR3 has 13 residues. TCRdb ran MiXCR on the 5' RACE reads and lists one entry per CDR3 protein. Of hundreds of thousands of distinct CDR3 sequences in the sample, 15% to 20% were seen once. The same data also contributed to another study, on T cells expressing NK-cell markers. According to that study: Seven HCMV-seropositive donors and one seronegative donor made up the eight sequenced donors. Sorting was restricted to alpha-beta TCR T cells by an anti-gamma-delta TCR antibody in several experiments. The dominant NKG2C+ clonotypes represented roughly 1.0-7.5% of CD8+ T cells in 6 or 7 donors. Whether expanded NKG2C+ T cell clones were HCMV-specific remained unclear.

The chain employs TRBV7-9 and TRBJ2-1; D unclear. Material for sequencing was PBMCs. This TCR derives from a young woman in good health. CDR3 in amino acids: CASSLDQSNEQFF. The DNA of the CDR3 is TGTGCCAGCAGCTTAGATCAGTCAAATGAGCAGTTCTTC. Using reference TRBV7-9 and TRBJ2-1 for the parts outside the CDR3, the full variable domain is DTGVSQNPRHKITKRGQNVTFRCDPISEHNRLYWYRQTLGQGPEFLTYFQNEAQLEKSRLLSDRFSAERPKGSFSTLEIQRTEQGDSAMYLCASSLDQSNEQFFGPGTRLTVL.